What follows describes a single T cell receptor (beta chain). Its specific antigen is unknown. Base qualities were left out, and no much larger clone turns up one base away. The record originates from a study of blood T cell repertoires in COVID-19 (dated by TCRdb to 2018 to 2021). Broadly, across the study: Collaborator samples came from the United States, Italy and Spain and covered acute and convalescent phases of COVID-19. The material from the prospective study consisted of cDNA or gDNA derived from T cells, B-cell-depleted T cells, or PBMCs. The dataset comprised deeply sampled blood TCRbeta repertoires from subjects exposed to, actively infected with, or recovered from COVID-19. A freely available public database, intended as a resource for researchers studying the immune response to SARS-CoV-2, is where the repertoires were released. The samples were drawn from two sources: the first 160 participants of the ongoing ImmuneRACE study, and 1,000 to 1,500 subjects contributed by 6 global collaborators. A de-identified subject ID, COVID-19 status, age in years and sex were almost always included in the sample metadata. Where HLA class I and class II types were available, the types were taken from metadata supplied by the sample provider, not from assay-based typing.

TCRbeta CDR3 regions were amplified from genomic DNA using the immunoSEQ Assay, a bias-controlled multiplex PCR. As for how the authors treated the data: The number of nucleated cells in each sample was estimated by amplification of reference gene primers within the assay. Sequence reads were collapsed and filtered to measure the absolute abundance of every unique TCRbeta CDR3 rearrangement. Productive Simpson clonality was computed per sample as the square root of Simpson's diversity index over productive rearrangements. This immuneACCESS table, as held by TCRdb, lists in-frame sequences with V and J called but not all clones. Of the missing ones, under half trace to an unresolved V gene in checked studies; the others have no known cause. The DNA was the basis for D and trimming; V, J and clone size are from that table. The sample table holds about 250,000 clones, of which 81% were seen once. The ten largest account for approximately 7.9% of the sample.

After removal of 7 bases from V and 5 bases from J, the junction retains 9 bases not matched to a gene. From cysteine to phenylalanine, the CDR3 is 14 amino acids long. Just CDR3 DNA is preserved here, 42 bases in frame from base 1. CDR1 MNHNY and CDR2 SVGAGI were looked up in the germline V gene (reference sequence). Paper-wide results and their limitations: Clinical and demographic metadata were provided uncurated, with the amount varying by source and participant.

Collaborating institutions collected whole blood in K2EDTA tubes following their own protocols. For TCRbeta analysis, collaborator samples were shipped as frozen whole blood, as isolated PBMCs, or as DNA extracted from either sample type. The source material was peripheral blood. The TCR originated in a woman of 80 years or more with acute or convalescent COVID-19. The chain links TRBV6-6 with TRBJ2-3, with TRBD1 identical over 7 junction bases. In nucleotide form, the sequence is TGTGCCAGCACTCCCAGGGGGTATAGAGATACGCAGTATTTT. Its amino acids are CASTPRGYRDTQYF.